A selection of T cell receptor beta chains follows, all from one sample in a study of OX40 agonist ivuxolimab in advanced cancers. Only in-frame clones appear in the TCRdb table, and some are missing; sequencing was by immunoSEQ multiplex PCR. The sample shows 25,000 or so clones, roughly 80% of them seen only once. Specimen: CD4+ or CD8+ T cells sorted from blood, collected in a trial of the OX40 agonist ivuxolimab. Every receptor here comes from an adult with an advanced solid tumor such as melanoma, head and neck, liver or kidney cancer. The CDR3 runs from the conserved cysteine through the conserved F or W. The order of the fields is D gene, V gene, clone size, J gene, CDR3 protein, CDR3 DNA. A D gene is named only where the DNA matches it firmly. Only part of the rows carry a size: once, few, many, or a class if the clone is expanded.

>.|TRBV4-1|.|TRBJ1-2
CASSQDGRSDYGYTF
TGCGCCAGCAGCCAAGACGGCAGGTCGGACTATGGCTACACCTTC
>.|TRBV27|.|TRBJ2-2
CASSVVAVAGELFF
TGTGCCAGCAGTGTCGTGGCGGTGGCGGGGGAGCTGTTTTTT
>.|TRBV6-1|.|TRBJ2-1
CASKRAANEQFF
TGTGCCAGCAAGAGAGCAGCCAATGAGCAGTTCTTC
>TRBD1|TRBV19|once|TRBJ1-1
CASSRTGWDTEAFF
TGTGCCAGTAGCAGGACAGGGTGGGACACTGAAGCTTTCTTT
>.|TRBV7-2|.|TRBJ2-7
CASSLASVSYEQYF
TGTGCCAGCAGCTTAGCTAGTGTTTCCTACGAGCAGTACTTC
>.|TRBV19|.|TRBJ1-4
CASSTSRQTNEKLFF
TGTGCCAGTAGTACCTCCAGACAAACTAATGAAAAACTGTTTTTT
>.|TRBV19|.|TRBJ2-3
CASSVSGASTDTQYF
TGTGCCAGTAGTGTCTCGGGGGCGAGCACAGATACGCAGTATTTT
>.|TRBV5-1|.|TRBJ2-7
CASSLTDRSSYEQYF
TGCGCCAGCAGCTTAACTGACAGGAGCTCCTACGAGCAGTACTTC
>.|TRBV4-2|.|TRBJ1-3
CASSQDRGRGHTIYF
TGTGCCAGCAGCCAAGATCGAGGACGGGGCCACACCATATATTTT
>.|TRBV7-9|once|TRBJ1-1
CASSYGNTEAFF
TGTGCCAGCAGCTATGGGAACACTGAAGCTTTCTTT
>.|TRBV25-1|medium-sized|TRBJ2-7
CASSEYYEQYF
TGTGCCAGCAGTGAATACTACGAGCAGTACTTC
>TRBD1|TRBV27|.|TRBJ1-2
CASRGTGSPYGYTF
TGTGCCAGCAGGGGGACAGGGTCACCATATGGCTACACCTTC
>.|TRBV5-1|.|TRBJ1-2
CASSSPVDPRGSNYGYTF
TGCGCCAGCAGCTCCCCGGTGGACCCGCGGGGAAGTAACTATGGCTACACCTTC
>.|TRBV13|once|TRBJ1-1
CASSPTGLEAFF
TGTGCCAGCAGCCCGACAGGCCTTGAAGCTTTCTTT
>TRBD1|TRBV7-8|.|TRBJ1-5
CASSPAGGTGDGVQPQHF
TGTGCCAGCAGCCCAGCGGGGGGGACAGGGGACGGTGTTCAGCCCCAGCATTTT
>.|TRBV21-1|few|TRBJ2-7
CASSAGNRVVSQQYF
TGTGCCAGCAGTGCAGGGAATAGGGTCGTTTCCCAGCAGTACTTC
>TRBD1|TRBV19|.|TRBJ1-5
CASSGQGAYLFQPQHF
TGTGCCAGTAGTGGCCAGGGGGCATATTTATTTCAGCCCCAGCATTTT
>.|TRBV10-1|.|TRBJ2-7
CAKKRGADAYEQYF
TGCGCCAAGAAACGGGGGGCGGACGCCTACGAGCAGTACTTC
>.|TRBV29-1|once|TRBJ2-3
CSVEDQGGGPPDTQYF
TGCAGCGTTGAAGATCAAGGGGGGGGGCCGCCAGATACGCAGTATTTT
>.|TRBV13|.|TRBJ1-2
CASPSSAITNYGYTF
TGTGCCAGCCCGAGCTCGGCCATAACTAACTATGGCTACACCTTC
>.|TRBV4-1|.|TRBJ1-1
CASSQDSNTEAFF
TGCGCCAGCAGCCAAGATTCGAACACTGAAGCTTTCTTT
>.|TRBV2|.|TRBJ2-7
CASRQGTNYEQYF
TGTGCCAGCAGACAGGGAACTAACTACGAGCAGTACTTC
>TRBD1|TRBV15|.|TRBJ2-7
CATSRPPGQSSYEQYF
TGTGCCACCAGCAGACCCCCGGGACAGAGCTCCTACGAGCAGTACTTC
>.|TRBV4-1|.|TRBJ1-6
CASSQDRLALHF
TGCGCCAGCAGCCAAGATAGGCTCGCCCTCCACTTT
>TRBD1|TRBV15|once|TRBJ2-1
CATSKGQGANNEQFF
TGTGCCACCAGCAAGGGACAGGGGGCTAACAATGAGCAGTTCTTC
>.|TRBV27|once|TRBJ1-6
CASRTWGEGSPLHF
TGTGCCAGCAGAACATGGGGGGAGGGTTCACCCCTCCACTTT
>.|TRBV7-9|.|TRBJ2-1
CASRRPGGTAYNEQFF
TGTGCCAGCAGACGACCGGGCGGGACAGCCTACAATGAGCAGTTCTTC
>TRBD1|TRBV4-1|.|TRBJ1-3
CASSPSGGQSSSGNTIYF
TGCGCCAGCAGCCCCTCAGGGGGGCAGTCGAGCTCTGGAAACACCATATATTTT
>.|TRBV6-1|few|TRBJ1-3
CASSDYPDTGNTIYF
TGTGCCAGCAGTGATTACCCGGACACGGGAAACACCATATATTTT
>.|TRBV15|.|TRBJ2-7
CATSPREGNPYEQYF
TGTGCCACCAGCCCTCGTGAGGGAAACCCCTACGAGCAGTACTTC
>TRBD1|TRBV6-5|.|TRBJ1-6
CASSQTGQVNSPLHF
TGTGCCAGCAGTCAAACGGGACAGGTTAATTCACCCCTCCACTTT
>.|TRBV27|.|TRBJ2-7
CASSLVPQAHEQYF
TGTGCCAGCAGTTTGGTCCCACAAGCTCACGAGCAGTACTTC
>.|TRBV7-9|medium-sized|TRBJ2-7
CASSLTESYEQYF
TGTGCCAGCAGCTTGACAGAAAGTTACGAGCAGTACTTC
>.|TRBV4-1|few|TRBJ1-5
CASSQDPIGQPQHF
TGCGCCAGCAGCCAAGATCCCATCGGACAGCCCCAGCATTTT
>.|TRBV18|.|TRBJ2-7
CASSPTGPYEQYF
TGTGCCAGCTCCCCGACGGGGCCCTACGAGCAGTACTTC
>.|TRBV19|.|TRBJ1-2
CASSIGEQRGSTF
TGTGCCAGTAGTATTGGGGAGCAAAGGGGCTCCACCTTC
>.|TRBV7-9|few|TRBJ1-2
CASSLGEVGNYGYTF
TGTGCCAGCAGCTTGGGGGAAGTGGGAAACTATGGCTACACCTTC
>TRBD2|TRBV30|.|TRBJ2-2
CAWSNSPTSGGANTGELFF
TGTGCCTGGAGTAATAGCCCGACTAGCGGGGGGGCGAACACCGGGGAGCTGTTTTTT
>.|TRBV27|.|TRBJ2-7
CASSLGLSSYEQYF
TGTGCCAGCAGTTTAGGACTGAGCTCCTACGAGCAGTACTTC
>.|TRBV5-1|.|TRBJ2-7
CASSVGGGGYYEQYF
TGCGCCAGCAGTGTGGGGGGCGGGGGATACTACGAGCAGTACTTC
>.|TRBV5-1|.|TRBJ2-3
CASSFRTDTQYF
TGCGCCAGCAGCTTTCGCACAGATACGCAGTATTTT
>.|TRBV4-1|few|TRBJ1-5
CASSQSWDINQPQHF
TGCGCCAGCAGCCAATCATGGGATATCAATCAGCCCCAGCATTTT
>.|TRBV27|.|TRBJ1-5
CASSLDNSNQPQHF
TGTGCCAGCAGTTTAGACAATAGCAATCAGCCCCAGCATTTT
>.|TRBV19|.|TRBJ2-3
CASSKSRGRPLTSPTDTQYF
TGTGCCAGTAGTAAGAGTCGGGGCAGACCCCTAACTTCCCCCACAGATACGCAGTATTTT
>.|TRBV28|few|TRBJ1-6
CASSFGNSPLHF
TGTGCCAGCAGTTTCGGTAATTCACCCCTCCACTTT
>.|TRBV9|.|TRBJ1-1
CASSPTPNTEAFF
TGTGCCAGCAGCCCGACACCGAACACTGAAGCTTTCTTT
>.|TRBV19|.|TRBJ2-2
CASSNALVAGSGELFF
TGTGCCAGTAGTAATGCACTAGTGGCGGGGTCCGGGGAGCTGTTTTTT
>.|TRBV5-1|.|TRBJ2-7
CASSLAGGDYEQYF
TGCGCCAGCAGCTTGGCCGGGGGAGACTACGAGCAGTACTTC
>.|TRBV20-1|.|TRBJ2-7
CSALDYEQYF
TGCAGTGCCCTCGACTACGAGCAGTACTTC
>TRBD2|TRBV27|.|TRBJ2-3
CASWSLAGGGTDTQYF
TGTGCCAGCTGGTCCCTAGCGGGGGGTGGCACAGATACGCAGTATTTT